The 10 T cell receptor beta chains in this list originate from one sample, sequenced in a study of control samples from healthy donors and cancer patients. Sequenced by immunoSEQ multiplex PCR; TCRdb stores in-frame clones only, minus some. This sample has 120,000 or so clones; approximately 91% occur once, and the top ten carry 6% to 8.5%. Sequencing was performed on blood. The source of these receptors is a woman aged 18 to 35 in good health.

The chain links TRBV9 to TRBJ2-1, with D hard to call. The CDR3 consists of 14 residues. The germline V gene encodes CDR1 SGDLS and CDR2 YYNGEE. V lost 0 bases, J lost 6 bases, and 10 bases lay in between. The CDR3 coding sequence is TGTGCCAGCAGCGTAGATCCCGGCCTCAATGAGCAGTTCTTC. It translates to CASSVDPGLNEQFF.

This sequence joins TRBV28 and TRBJ2-7; D gene unclear. Germline values: CDR1 MDHEN, CDR2 SYDVKM. The V gene lost 6 bases and the J gene lost 2 bases, with 8 bases spanning the gap. The CDR3 contains 12 residues. In DNA, the CDR3 is TGTGCCAGCAGACAAGCTCCCTACGAGCAGTACTTC. Protein product: CASRQAPYEQYF. Variable domain in full (rest from reference TRBV28 and TRBJ2-7): DVKVTQSSRYLVKRTGEKVFLECVQDMDHENMFWYRQDPGLGLRLIYFSYDVKMKEKGDIPEGYSVSREKKERFSLILESASTNQTSMYLCASRQAPYEQYFGPGTRLTVT.

This clone has only one observation. This rearrangement joins TRBV30 to TRBJ1-3, with D unresolved. V was cut by 5 bases and J by 0 bases, with 14 bases left in between. The CDR3 runs to 15 residues. From germline, CDR1 is GTSNPN and CDR2 SVGIG (reference sequence). CDR3 sequence (DNA): TGTGCCTGGGGGGTTGGCAGCAGCTCTGGAAACACCATATATTTT. It specifies CAWGVGSSSGNTIYF.

In its sample, this clone was seen a few times. The chain joins TRBV4-3 to TRBJ1-1; D remains ambiguous. Germline V CDR1 and CDR2: LGHNA, YSLEER. The V end lost 0 bases, the J end lost 4 bases, and 21 bases lay between the germline ends. This CDR3 has 18 residues. The CDR3 bases are TGCGCCAGCAGCCAAGATCTTGACGGGGAGGGTGGGAGCACTGAAGCTTTCTTT. It codes for CASSQDLDGEGGSTEAFF.

The genes are TRBV9 and TRBJ1-2, with a possible D match to TRBD1 (6 bases). Germline CDR1 and CDR2: SGDLS and YYNGEE. V was shortened by 4 bases and J by 6 bases, with 16 bases between the two germline ends. The CDR3 length is 14 residues. The CDR3 loop reads CASSPDRTEDGYTF. In DNA form, the CDR3 reads TGTGCCAGCAGCCCGGACCGGACAGAGGATGGCTACACCTTC.

The J gene is TRBJ2-5, the V gene TRBV7-9; 12 bases agree with TRBD2. V trimming: 1 base; J trimming: 4 bases; junction bases outside the gene matches: 10. Germline V gene lookup returns CDR1 SEHNR and CDR2 FQNEAQ (reference sequence). The CDR3 has 18 amino acids. The CDR3 reads CASSLGNLAGGKSETQYF. The CDR3 DNA sequence: TGTGCCAGCAGCTTAGGAAACCTAGCGGGGGGGAAATCAGAGACCCAGTACTTC.

The genes are TRBV13 and TRBJ1-1; D remains unclear. CDR1 is PRHDT and CDR2 is FYEKMQ in the germline V gene (reference sequence). The CDR3 is 11 residues long. Trimming stripped 5 bases from V and 10 bases from J, with 11 bases between. The CDR3 sequence: CASSPGRGAFF. In DNA, the CDR3 is TGTGCCAGCAGCCCCGGGCGAGGAGCTTTCTTT.

This chain joins TRBV7-8 and TRBJ2-5, with D possibly being TRBD1 or TRBD2 (5 bases each). There are 14 residues in the CDR3. The V gene lost 2 bases and the J gene lost 4 bases, with 11 bases spanning the gap. CDR1 and CDR2 (germline): SGHVS, FQNEAQ. This CDR3 reads CASSLRGLGETQYF. The CDR3 bases are TGTGCCAGCAGCTTACGGGGCTTGGGAGAGACCCAGTACTTC.

The chain links TRBV10-1 to TRBJ1-4; a weak D match, TRBD1 (5 bases). The V gene lost 5 bases and the J gene lost 8 bases, with 9 bases spanning the gap. The CDR3 has 12 residues. The germline V gene encodes CDR1 WNHNN and CDR2 SYGVQD (reference sequence). The CDR3 protein is CASSPDSEKLFF. The CDR3 coding sequence is TGCGCCAGCAGTCCCGACAGCGAAAAACTGTTTTTT.

V usage is TRBV24-1 and J usage is TRBJ2-5, with D possibly matching TRBD1 (6 bases). Trimming cost V 2 bases and J 5 bases, with 23 bases left between them. This CDR3 has 18 amino acids. The germline V gene has CDR1 KGHDR and CDR2 SFDVKD. CDR3 residues: CATSDSGTTRGAGETQYF. The CDR3 nucleotides read TGTGCCACCAGTGATTCGGGGACAACCCGAGGGGCAGGCGAGACCCAGTACTTC.